This TCR beta chain was observed in a study of cytomegalovirus exposure and HLA in healthy donors. PCR primers comprised 60 Vbeta and 13 Jbeta primers. Libraries were prepared by immunoSEQ multiplex PCR; TCRdb keeps only in-frame clonotypes and omits some of them. The sample has about 160,000 clones, more than 70% seen once. Study-level findings and limits: In a later analysis, a missense DCLRE1C variant was linked to TCR beta V- and J-gene trimming.

Notes on this clone: Antigen unknown.

This CDR3 contains 13 residues. V lost 8 bases, J lost 2 bases, and 13 bases lay in between. Germline V lookup: CDR1 WSHSY, CDR2 SAAADI. The chain recombines TRBV10-2 with TRBJ2-7; the D gene is possibly TRBD1 (6 bases). This clonotype originated in a man aged 25-40 years in good health and CMV-seronegative. Sequencing was carried out using PBMCs. The DNA for the CDR3 is TGCGCCAGCGCGACAGGTTCTACCTACGAGCAGTACTTC. It is translated as CASATGSTYEQYF.